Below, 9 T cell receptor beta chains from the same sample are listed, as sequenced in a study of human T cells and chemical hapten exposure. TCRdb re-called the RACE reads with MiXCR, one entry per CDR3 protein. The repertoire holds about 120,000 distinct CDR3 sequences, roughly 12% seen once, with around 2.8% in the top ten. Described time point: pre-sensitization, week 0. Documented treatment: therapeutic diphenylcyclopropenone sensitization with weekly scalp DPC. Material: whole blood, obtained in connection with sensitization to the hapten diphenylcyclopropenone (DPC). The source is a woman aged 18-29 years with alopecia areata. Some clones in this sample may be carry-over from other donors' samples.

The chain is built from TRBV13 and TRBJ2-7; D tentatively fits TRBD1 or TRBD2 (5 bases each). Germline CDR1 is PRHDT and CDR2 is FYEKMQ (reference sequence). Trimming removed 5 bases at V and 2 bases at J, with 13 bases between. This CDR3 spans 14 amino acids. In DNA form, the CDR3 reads TGTGCCAGCAGCAACCGGGACCAACCCTACGAGCAGTACTTC. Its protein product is CASSNRDQPYEQYF.

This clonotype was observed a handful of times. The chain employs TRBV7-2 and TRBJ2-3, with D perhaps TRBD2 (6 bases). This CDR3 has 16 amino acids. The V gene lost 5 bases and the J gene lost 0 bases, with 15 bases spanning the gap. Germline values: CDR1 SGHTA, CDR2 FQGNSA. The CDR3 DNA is TGTGCCAGCAGCCTTTCGCCGGGGGTTAGCACAGATACGCAGTATTTT. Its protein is CASSLSPGVSTDTQYF. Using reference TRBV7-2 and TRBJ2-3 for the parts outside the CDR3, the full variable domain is GAGVSQSPSNKVTEKGKDVELRCDPISGHTALYWYRQSLGQGLEFLIYFQGNSAPDKSGLPSDRFSAERTGGSVSTLTIQRTQQEDSAVYLCASSLSPGVSTDTQYFGPGTRLTVL.

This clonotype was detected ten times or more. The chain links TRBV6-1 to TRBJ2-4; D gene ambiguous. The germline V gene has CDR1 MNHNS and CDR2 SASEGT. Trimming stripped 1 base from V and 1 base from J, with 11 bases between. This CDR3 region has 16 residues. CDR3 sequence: CASSEGGPRAKNIQYF. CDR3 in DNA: TGTGCCAGCAGTGAAGGCGGCCCTAGGGCCAAAAACATTCAGTACTTC.

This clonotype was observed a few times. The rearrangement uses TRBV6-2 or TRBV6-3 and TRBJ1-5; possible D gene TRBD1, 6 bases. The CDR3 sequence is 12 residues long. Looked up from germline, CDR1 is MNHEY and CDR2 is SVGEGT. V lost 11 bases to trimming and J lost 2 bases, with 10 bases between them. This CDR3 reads CAGGGGNQPQHF. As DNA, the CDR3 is TGTGCCGGAGGGGGTGGCAATCAGCCCCAGCATTTT.

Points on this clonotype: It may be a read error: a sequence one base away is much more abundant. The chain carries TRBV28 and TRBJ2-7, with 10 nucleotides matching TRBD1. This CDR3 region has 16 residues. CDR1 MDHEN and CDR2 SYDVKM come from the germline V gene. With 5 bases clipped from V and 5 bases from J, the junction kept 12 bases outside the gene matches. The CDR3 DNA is TGTGCCAGCAGTCCGGGTAGACAGGGGGCTCGGAACGAGCAGTACTTC. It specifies CASSPGRQGARNEQYF.

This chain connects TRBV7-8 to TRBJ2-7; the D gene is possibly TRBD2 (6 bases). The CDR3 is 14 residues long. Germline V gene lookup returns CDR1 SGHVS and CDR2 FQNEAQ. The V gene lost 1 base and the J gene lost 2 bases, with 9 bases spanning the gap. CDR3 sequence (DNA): TGTGCCAGCAGCTTAGACCCTAGCGCCTACGAGCAGTACTTC. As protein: CASSLDPSAYEQYF.

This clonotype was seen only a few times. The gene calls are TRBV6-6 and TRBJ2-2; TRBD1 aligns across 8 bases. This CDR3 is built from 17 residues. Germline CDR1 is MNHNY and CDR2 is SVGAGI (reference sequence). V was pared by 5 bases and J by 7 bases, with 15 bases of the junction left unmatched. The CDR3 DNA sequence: TGTGCCAGCAGTGACAACCGCGGACAGGGTTGGATCGGGGAGCTGTTTTTT. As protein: CASSDNRGQGWIGELFF.

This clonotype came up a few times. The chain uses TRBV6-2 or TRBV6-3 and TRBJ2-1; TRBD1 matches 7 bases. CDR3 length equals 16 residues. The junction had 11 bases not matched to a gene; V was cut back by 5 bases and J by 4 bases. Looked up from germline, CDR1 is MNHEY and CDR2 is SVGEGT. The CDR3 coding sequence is TGTGCCAGCAGTCCACAACTCAGGGACAGTTACAATGAGCAGTTCTTC. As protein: CASSPQLRDSYNEQFF.

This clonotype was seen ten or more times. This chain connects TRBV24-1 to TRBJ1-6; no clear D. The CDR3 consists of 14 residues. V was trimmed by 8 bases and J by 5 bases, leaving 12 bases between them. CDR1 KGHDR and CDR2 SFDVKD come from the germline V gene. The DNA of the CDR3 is TGTGCCACCACCCCGGGTGTCAATAATTCACCCCTCCACTTT. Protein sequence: CATTPGVNNSPLHF.